The 22 T cell receptor beta chains below were found in one sample sequenced in a study of OX40 agonist ivuxolimab in advanced cancers. Produced via immunoSEQ multiplex PCR; TCRdb's table is partial and in-frame only. This repertoire shows over 15,000 clones, about 86% found once; its top ten account for 0.55% to 0.7%. Here the sequenced sample was CD4+ or CD8+ T cells sorted from blood, taken in a trial of the OX40 agonist ivuxolimab. All receptors come from an adult with an advanced solid tumor such as melanoma, head and neck, liver or kidney cancer.

This clone showed up just once. V is TRBV5-6 and J is TRBJ2-2; D gene unclear. Germline lookup yields CDR1 SGHDT and CDR2 YYEEEE. The CDR3 covers 15 residues. Trimming shortened V by 6 bases and J by 3 bases, and 15 bases separated the two germline ends. CDR3 sequence: CASTLKSQDTGELFF. The CDR3 nucleotides are TGTGCCAGCACCCTTAAATCGCAAGACACCGGGGAGCTGTTTTTT. The variable domain in full, completed from reference TRBV5-6 and TRBJ2-2, reads DAGVTQSPTHLIKTRGQQVTLRCSPKSGHDTVSWYQQALGQGPQFIFQYYEEEERQRGNFPDRFSGHQFPNYSSELNVNALLLGDSALYLCASTLKSQDTGELFFGEGSRLTVL.

The chain has TRBV30 and TRBJ1-3, with D uncertain. Germline values: CDR1 GTSNPN, CDR2 SVGIG (reference sequence). The ends were cut back, 7 bases at V and 0 bases at J, with 7 bases in the middle. There are 12 residues in the CDR3. CDR3 nucleotide sequence: TGTGCCTTGACGGACTCTGGAAACACCATATATTTT. Encoded protein: CALTDSGNTIYF.

The J gene is TRBJ2-7, the V gene TRBV5-6, with TRBD1 identical over 8 bases. Unmatched junction bases numbered 15, after V lost 3 bases and J lost 7 bases. The germline V gene has CDR1 SGHDT and CDR2 YYEEEE. CDR3 length: 16 residues. CDR3 loop: CASSYLITGGKKEQYF. CDR3 DNA sequence: TGTGCCAGCAGCTATCTTATAACAGGGGGTAAGAAAGAGCAGTACTTC.

The chain combines TRBV11-2 with TRBJ2-1, with 11 positions matching TRBD2. Germline lookup yields CDR1 SGHAT and CDR2 FQNNGV. Trimming took 5 bases from V and 7 from J; bases not matched to a gene: 13. This CDR3 spans 17 amino acids. CDR3 nucleotides: TGTGCCAGCAGCCCTCTAGTTGGTAGCGGGAGGGAGAATGAGCAGTTCTTC. Its protein product is CASSPLVGSGRENEQFF.

CDR3 loop: CAARDSRWSNEKLFF. DNA of the CDR3: TGTGCCGCCAGGGACTCGCGGTGGTCTAATGAAAAACTGTTTTTT. This chain connects TRBV6-1 to TRBJ1-4; weak D call: TRBD1 (5 bases). Germline loops: CDR1 MNHNS, CDR2 SASEGT. The V and J ends lost 11 bases and 3 bases respectively, with 19 bases between them. The length of the CDR3 is 15 residues.

The chain combines TRBV2 with TRBJ2-2; D possibly corresponds to TRBD2 (5 bases). Between the trimmed V and J ends, which lost 0 bases and 0 bases, there was a span of 11 bases. Germline V lookup: CDR1 SNHLY, CDR2 FYNNEI. The CDR3 length is 17 residues. CDR3 sequence: CASSEAPLAANTGELFF. CDR3 coding DNA: TGTGCCAGCAGTGAAGCCCCTCTAGCAGCGAACACCGGGGAGCTGTTTTTT.

The chain is built from TRBV14 and TRBJ2-7, with D perhaps TRBD1 or TRBD2 (5 bases each). The CDR3 contains 15 residues. V was pared by 3 bases and J by 4 bases, with 16 bases between. Germline CDR1 is SGHDN and CDR2 is FVKESK. The CDR3 region is CASSHTGTYVYEQYF. The CDR3 nucleotides are TGTGCCAGCAGCCATACCGGGACCTATGTATACGAGCAGTACTTC.

This chain links TRBV30 with TRBJ1-2; D not resolved. Looked up from germline, CDR1 is GTSNPN and CDR2 is SVGIG (reference sequence). V was clipped by 2 bases and J by 3 bases, with 16 bases between them. This CDR3 region has 15 residues. Here the CDR3 reads CAWSSHWGSDYGYTF. In nucleotides, the CDR3 is TGTGCCTGGAGTTCCCATTGGGGTAGCGACTATGGCTACACCTTC.

This clone was recorded a few times. The chain employs TRBV7-2 and TRBJ1-2; D unresolved. The V gene's germline CDR1 is SGHTA and CDR2 FQGNSA. CDR3 length: 12 residues. Trimming left V 2 bases short and J 8 bases short, with 9 bases between. CDR3 sequence: CASSLTRQGYTF. CDR3 nucleotide sequence: TGTGCCAGCAGCTTAACGCGCCAAGGCTACACCTTC.

This chain connects TRBV6-5 to TRBJ2-5, with 7 nucleotides matching TRBD1. CDR3 size: 15 residues. CDR1 is MNHEY and CDR2 is SVGAGI in the germline V gene. V shed 2 bases, J shed 3 bases, and the junction held 6 bases outside the gene matches. The CDR3 protein is CASSYLGTVEETQYF. The CDR3 DNA reads TGTGCCAGCAGTTACCTCGGGACAGTGGAAGAGACCCAGTACTTC.

The rearrangement uses TRBV2 and TRBJ2-3; the match to TRBD2 covers 11 bases. The germline V gene encodes CDR1 SNHLY and CDR2 FYNNEI. The CDR3 runs to 20 residues. Trimming took 1 base from V and 0 from J; bases not matched to a gene: 12. The DNA of the CDR3 is TGTGCCAGCAGTGAAGGGCAACTAGCGGGGGTGACTTCTAGCACAGATACGCAGTATTTT. Translating gives CASSEGQLAGVTSSTDTQYF.

Only a few counts were recorded for this clone. The chain combines TRBV7-9 with TRBJ1-1; D unresolved. Germline CDR1 reads SEHNR; CDR2 reads FQNEAQ (reference sequence). Trimming pared 5 bases from V and 3 bases from J, leaving 16 bases between. The length of the CDR3 is 15 residues. The CDR3 protein is CASSARLVVYTEAFF. The CDR3 DNA reads TGTGCCAGCAGCGCAAGACTGGTGGTGTACACTGAAGCTTTCTTT.

About this clone itself: The sample holds other DNA sequences that translate to the same CDR3. The CDR3 spells CASSRQGSGNTIYF. As DNA, the CDR3 is TGTGCCAGCTCACGACAGGGGTCTGGAAACACCATATATTTT. The chain has TRBV18 and TRBJ1-3, with 8 positions matching TRBD1. The CDR3 loop spans 14 amino acids. Germline V gene lookup returns CDR1 KGHSH and CDR2 LQKENI. Germline trimming cut 4 bases from V and 1 base from J; bases unmatched to any gene: 0.

The J gene is TRBJ1-5, the V gene TRBV6-5; TRBD1 matches 7 bases. The germline gives CDR1 MNHEY, CDR2 SVGAGI. This CDR3 region has 14 residues. V trimming: 6 bases; J trimming: 3 bases; junction bases outside the gene matches: 5. CDR3 region: CASSPTGPNQPQHF. The CDR3 DNA sequence: TGTGCCAGCAGCCCGACAGGGCCCAATCAGCCCCAGCATTTT.

The chain couples TRBV5-1 to TRBJ2-1; a weak D match, TRBD1 (6 bases). Germline CDR1 SGHRS, CDR2 YFSETQ. The CDR3 is 15 residues long. The V end lost 4 bases, the J end lost 3 bases, and 14 bases lay between the germline ends. The CDR3 sequence is CASSLPKGVYNEQFF. CDR3 bases: TGCGCCAGCAGCCTCCCAAAGGGGGTCTACAATGAGCAGTTCTTC.

The genes are TRBV20-1 and TRBJ2-5; unclear D gene. The CDR3 is 11 residues long. The V gene lost 2 bases and the J gene lost 5 bases, with 6 bases spanning the gap. Per germline, CDR1 DFQATT and CDR2 SNEGSKA (reference sequence). CDR3 residues: CSARQKETQYF. The CDR3 nucleotides are TGCAGTGCTAGACAGAAGGAGACCCAGTACTTC.

The CDR3 spells CASSTTDSRYNEQFF. For the CDR3, the DNA is TGCGCCAGCAGCACGACGGACAGCCGGTACAATGAGCAGTTCTTC. This rearrangement joins TRBV5-1 to TRBJ2-1; D might be TRBD1 (6 bases). Trimming removed 4 bases at V and 4 bases at J, with 15 bases between. The germline CDR1 and CDR2 sequences are SGHRS and YFSETQ. The length of the CDR3 is 15 residues.

The rearrangement uses TRBV9 and TRBJ1-6, with 9 positions matching TRBD1. J lost 6 bases, V lost 4 bases, and 8 bases had no gene match. The CDR3 contains 16 residues. Germline lookup yields CDR1 SGDLS and CDR2 YYNGEE. The CDR3 loop reads CASSSAGTGRNSPLHF. The CDR3 region has the DNA TGTGCCAGCAGCTCCGCCGGGACAGGGCGTAATTCACCCCTCCACTTT.

The V gene is TRBV6-1, the J gene TRBJ1-1; D not certain. The CDR3 extends over 11 amino acids. Per germline, CDR1 MNHNS and CDR2 SASEGT. V lost 7 bases and J 10 bases, leaving 13 bases between the germline ends. The CDR3 is CASTRAVGAFF. The CDR3 DNA reads as TGTGCCAGCACGAGGGCGGTGGGAGCTTTCTTT.

The chain carries TRBV6-1 and TRBJ1-2; TRBD1 matches 7 bases. The CDR3 totals 15 residues. Germline V gene data show CDR1 as MNHNS and CDR2 as SASEGT. V dropped 6 bases and J dropped 0; count of bases not matched to a gene: 7. CDR3 residues: CASRGQRIANYGYTF. In DNA form, the CDR3 reads TGTGCCAGCAGGGGACAGAGGATAGCTAACTATGGCTACACCTTC.

This chain connects TRBV5-1 to TRBJ2-2; 7 nucleotides match TRBD1. CDR1 and CDR2 (germline): SGHRS, YFSETQ. The CDR3 sequence is 16 residues long. With V trimmed by 4 bases and J by 6 bases, 12 bases remained unmatched. CDR3 region: CASSEDGQVKAGELFF. The CDR3 nucleotides are TGCGCCAGCAGCGAAGACGGACAGGTCAAGGCCGGGGAGCTGTTTTTT.

The rearrangement links TRBV6-1 to TRBJ2-7, with TRBD1 matching 7 bases. The CDR3 extends over 15 amino acids. J gave up 2 bases and V 10 bases, and 14 bases lay outside the gene matches. CDR1 is MNHNS, CDR2 SASEGT, per germline. CDR3 region: CATREETGLTYEQYF. CDR3 sequence (DNA): TGTGCCACCCGGGAAGAGACAGGGTTGACCTACGAGCAGTACTTC.